Listed here are 9 T cell receptor beta chains from one sample, sequenced in a study of read filtering for tumor transcriptome and immune sequencing (TCRdb year 2020). The sample was run on an Illumina HiSeq 4000. TCR libraries were constructed from 400 ng RNA using the Immunoverse kit, and molecular barcoded adaptors covering alpha/delta and beta/gamma chains were employed. The public reads were run again by TCRdb, first through fastp at Q25 and then through MiXCR, and only productive beta chains were kept. Rows are unified per CDR3 protein, each entry keeping the most common DNA and genes. The sample has 25,000 to 35,000 distinct CDR3 sequences on record, around a sixth of them singletons. Under 20% of the sample belongs to the ten largest clones. Source material: a population of CD138-negative cells sorted from bone marrow. The meaning of the sample's cell subset or site label: bone marrow mononuclear cells depleted of CD138+ plasma/myeloma cells by negative magnetic selection. The receptors originated from a donor older than 35 with multiple myeloma.

The sample holds many counts of this clonotype. The gene calls are TRBV19 and TRBJ2-2, with 8 bases aligning to TRBD2. The CDR3 consists of 14 residues. The V gene's germline CDR1 is LNHDA and CDR2 SQIVND (reference sequence). V lost 6 bases and J lost 5; bases outside the gene matches: 5. CDR3 nucleotide sequence: TGTGCCAGTAGAAGCGGGGGAGGAACCGGGGAGCTGTTTTTT. It is translated as CASRSGGGTGELFF. Full variable domain (rest looked up from reference TRBV19 and TRBJ2-2): DGGITQSPKYLFRKEGQNVTLSCEQNLNHDAMYWYRQDPGQGLRLIYYSQIVNDFQKGDIAEGYSVSREKKESFPLTVTSAQKNPTAFYLCASRSGGGTGELFFGEGSRLTVL.

This clonotype was observed at least ten times. V usage is TRBV6-2 or TRBV6-3 and J usage is TRBJ1-1; D ambiguous. The CDR3 is made up of 15 amino acids. Trimming shortened V by 7 bases and J by 1 base, and 16 bases separated the two germline ends. Per germline, CDR1 MNHEY and CDR2 SVGEGT. The CDR3 protein is CASIYRQVPNTEAFF. The CDR3 region has the DNA TGTGCCAGCATTTATCGGCAGGTCCCGAACACTGAAGCTTTCTTT.

As concerns this clonotype: This may be a read error, as it is one base from a much larger clone. The chain uses TRBV5-4 and TRBJ2-7; 9 nucleotides match TRBD1. There are 15 residues in the CDR3. From germline, CDR1 is SGHNT and CDR2 YYREEE (reference sequence). The CDR3 protein is CAISYGQGFNEGQYF. The CDR3 nucleotides are TGTGCCATCAGCTATGGACAGGGGTTCAATGAGGGGCAGTACTTC.

A remark on this clonotype: A much larger clone is a single base away; this may be a read error. Because it lacks the conserved phenylalanine or tryptophan at the end, this CDR3 is likely a read error. The rearrangement links TRBV5-1 to TRBJ1-1; no definite D call. This CDR3 is built from 13 residues. V was shortened by 5 bases and J by 0 bases, with 8 bases between the two germline ends. Looked up from germline, CDR1 is SGHRS and CDR2 is YFSETQ. The CDR3 DNA is TGCGCCAGCAGTGCGGGCATGAACACTGAAGCTTTCCTT. It translates to CASSAGMNTEAFL.

Worth noting for this clonotype: A junction boundary mismatches the germline segment, possibly from a read error. This rearrangement joins TRBV2 to TRBJ1-1; 9 nucleotides align to TRBD1. Germline-derived CDR1 and CDR2 are SNHLY and FYNNEI. The CDR3 is 16 residues long. The CDR3 DNA sequence: TGTGCCAGCAGTGGGGACAGGGACGCTACGAACACTGAAGCTTTCTTC. Its translation: CASSGDRDATNTEAFF.

This clonotype was counted ten times or more. This chain uses TRBV27 with TRBJ1-1, with TRBD1 matching over 8 bases. In germline, CDR1 is MNHEY, CDR2 SMNVEV (reference sequence). J was trimmed by 1 base and V by 7 bases; bases with no gene match: 20. The CDR3 totals 19 residues. CDR3: CASTSFLDRAVDGNTEAFF. CDR3 nucleotide sequence: TGTGCCAGCACTTCCTTCTTGGACAGGGCGGTTGACGGGAACACTGAAGCTTTCTTT.

Note on this clonotype: This clone may be a read error of a much larger clone one base away. This chain connects TRBV7-2 to TRBJ2-1; D uncertain. The germline V and J ends were trimmed by 0 bases and 4 bases, with 13 bases remaining between them. CDR1 and CDR2 from the germline V gene are SGHTA and FQGNSA. The length of the CDR3 is 16 residues. In DNA, the CDR3 is TGTGCCAGCAGCTTAGCCGGGTCAACTTCGTACAATGAGCAGTTCTTC. Translated, it gives CASSLAGSTSYNEQFF.

Worth noting for this clonotype: This may arise from a read error, as a much more abundant clone is one base away. The chain recombines TRBV12-5 with TRBJ2-5; tentative D call: TRBD1 (6 bases). From germline, CDR1 is LGHNT and CDR2 FRNRAP. The length of the CDR3 is 16 residues. CDR3 sequence reads: CASGSHTKTGQEIQYF. DNA for the CDR3: TGTGCTAGTGGTTCCCACACTAAGACAGGCCAAGAGATCCAGTACTTC.

This clonotype was seen at least ten times. V usage is TRBV7-9 and J usage is TRBJ2-1; 8 positions match TRBD2. In germline, CDR1 is SEHNR, CDR2 FQNEAQ (reference sequence). The trim removed 2 bases at V and 6 bases at J, leaving 9 bases unmatched. CDR3 size: 16 residues. The CDR3 loop reads CASSLRTSPEVNEQFF. The CDR3 DNA sequence: TGTGCCAGCAGCTTAAGGACTAGCCCGGAGGTCAATGAGCAGTTCTTC.